One sample yielded the 10 T cell receptor beta chains listed below, sequenced in a study of neoadjuvant nivolumab and ipilimumab in lung cancer. Assay used: immunoSEQ multiplex PCR; TCRdb lists only in-frame clones, some missing. The sample lists 30,000 or so clones; 80% to 95% were seen once. Sequencing was performed on peripheral blood, taken after neoadjuvant nivolumab, alone or with ipilimumab, at or shortly before surgery. Receptors were obtained from an adult with non-small cell lung cancer.

The chain has TRBV11-3 and TRBJ1-2; D uncertain. CDR1 and CDR2 from the germline V gene are SGHNT and YENEEA. Deletions cut 5 bases from V and 8 bases from J, with 18 bases between. The CDR3 spans 14 residues. The CDR3, as DNA: TGTGCCAGCAGCCCCTCGGGGTTACCGGAAGGCTACACCTTC. This sequence encodes CASSPSGLPEGYTF.

The table lists this clone with a count of one. The chain employs TRBV5-1 and TRBJ2-5; 9 bases match TRBD1. V gave up 4 bases and J gave up 5 bases; unmatched junction bases: 9. The CDR3 extends over 15 amino acids. CDR1 SGHRS and CDR2 YFSETQ come from the germline V gene. In DNA form, the CDR3 reads TGCGCCAGCAGCAGGACAGGGGCCGCAGGGGAGACCCAGTACTTC. This encodes CASSRTGAAGETQYF.

The genes are TRBV10-3 and TRBJ2-3; 11 bases match TRBD2. V shed 6 bases and J 2 bases; nucleotides not matched to a gene: 4. Per the germline V gene, CDR1 is ENHRY and CDR2 is SYGVKD. This CDR3 comprises 15 residues. CDR3 in DNA: TGTGCCATCAGGACTAGCGGGGCCGTCACAGATACGCAGTATTTT. Residues: CAIRTSGAVTDTQYF.

The chain has TRBV25-1 and TRBJ1-1, with 7 bases that match TRBD1. Trimming removed 4 bases from V and 3 bases from J; junction bases left unmatched: 8. The CDR3 has 15 residues. CDR1 is MGHDK, CDR2 SYGVNS, per germline. The CDR3: CASSASLQGDTEAFF. CDR3 bases: TGTGCCAGCAGTGCTAGTCTTCAGGGGGACACTGAAGCTTTCTTT.

This clone occurred a few times. The chain employs TRBV4-2 and TRBJ2-7, with D unresolved. The CDR3 contains 13 residues. Germline V lookup: CDR1 LGHNA, CDR2 YNFKEQ. Trimming pared 1 base from V and 5 bases from J, leaving 9 bases between. The CDR3 bases are TGTGCCAGCAGCCAAGTACGGTCCCACGAGCAGTACTTC. Translated, it gives CASSQVRSHEQYF.

The V call is TRBV7-9, the J call TRBJ2-7; no clear D gene. CDR1 is SEHNR, CDR2 FQNEAQ, per germline (reference sequence). The CDR3 sequence is 12 residues long. Deletions cut 8 bases from V and 7 bases from J, with 15 bases between. The CDR3 DNA reads as TGTGCCAGCTCCCGGGTGGGCGATGAGCAGTACTTC. This codes for CASSRVGDEQYF.

The J gene is TRBJ1-3, the V gene TRBV2; no firm D call. Germline CDR1 is SNHLY and CDR2 is FYNNEI. Trimming took off 6 bases at V and 0 bases at J, with 18 bases between the two ends. The CDR3 has 17 residues. The CDR3 DNA is TGTGCCAGCAGCGAAACTACCGGTCCCAGCTCTGGAAACACCATATATTTT. Its translation is CASSETTGPSSGNTIYF.

V gene TRBV4-1 combines with J gene TRBJ1-5; TRBD1 matches 9 bases. V lost 3 bases and J lost 1; bases outside the gene matches: 1. The CDR3 covers 15 residues. Germline loops: CDR1 MGHRA, CDR2 YSYEKL. The CDR3 is CASSQTGGSNQPQHF. DNA of the CDR3: TGCGCCAGCAGCCAGACAGGGGGGAGCAATCAGCCCCAGCATTTT.

This clone was seen a single time. V usage is TRBV6-1 and J usage is TRBJ2-1, with 7 bases aligning to TRBD2. Germline CDR1 reads MNHNS; CDR2 reads SASEGT. The CDR3 sequence is 11 residues long. DNA of the CDR3: TGTGCAACTAGCGACTACAATGAGCAGTTCTTC. It is translated as CATSDYNEQFF.

The chain has TRBV2 and TRBJ2-7, with D hard to call. CDR3 size: 15 residues. In germline, CDR1 is SNHLY, CDR2 FYNNEI. V was clipped by 0 bases and J by 3 bases, with 12 bases between them. The CDR3 loop is CASSEAGQWGYEQYF. The DNA for the CDR3 is TGTGCCAGCAGTGAAGCAGGGCAATGGGGCTACGAGCAGTACTTC.